Listed here is a single TCR beta chain. Its antigen remains unidentified. No much larger clone exists at a distance of one base, and base qualities are not known. The CDR3 runs 15 residues from the cysteine to the phenylalanine. The only DNA kept is the CDR3, 45 bases in frame from the first base. The germline V gene (reference sequence) provides CDR1 SGHNT and CDR2 YYREEE. V is reduced by 2 bases and J by 6 bases, leaving a spacing of 12 bases between them. The immunoSEQ assay, a bias-controlled multiplex PCR using V- and J-specific primers, was used to amplify TCR beta CDR3 regions from genomic DNA. A proprietary barcode and Illumina adapter sequences were added to the CDR3 amplicons in a second PCR step. An Illumina MiSeq instrument was used for sequencing of the CDR3 libraries. As for the authors' bioinformatics: Export and quality control were handled in immunoSEQ Analyzer 3.0, while downstream analyses relied on R Bioconductor and Immunarch. Only productive rearrangements in the normalized downsampled data set were used to calculate repertoire metrics. Pathologically expanded clonotypes were defined as those larger than 5 templates in the normalized cohort. The Inverse Simpson Index served as the measure of repertoire diversity. The non-normalized data set was used for CMV-specificity analyses so that all clonotypes could be captured. This is the immuneACCESS table as TCRdb keeps it, with only in-frame sequences that have V and J called. A part of the clones is gone; compared with another copy, unresolved V genes explain less than half, and the rest is unexplained. V and J calls and clone size are copied from that table; D and trimming were computed from the DNA. Present in this sample are about 41,000 clones, 95% of which were seen just once. The ten largest clonotypes hold 0.95% of the sample.

This sample was included in a study of T cell clonotyping in hematopoietic cell transplantation listed by TCRdb under 2021. A note on the overall study: In the study, around 130 blood samples were gathered from a few dozen consecutive transplant recipients and their related donors. Patient recruitment ran from late 2015 to early 2017, and follow-up continued until late 2020 or death. Overall results and qualifications from the work: A decrease in recipient TCR diversity was observed after transplant, and a progressive increase in pathologically expanded clonotypes was seen from day 30 to day 180. Recipient repertoires showed only a small fraction of overlap with donor repertoires, and over 95% appeared de novo at the given depth. Donor and pretransplant recipient Inverse Simpson Index values predicted broader posttransplant TCR repertoire diversity. Sample size was limited, and cells were not sorted, so CD4 and CD8 repertoire contributions could not be separated.

Related transplant donors provided blood samples for TCR beta sequencing. Nuclei Lysis Solution was used to extract genomic DNA from fresh or cryopreserved unfractionated peripheral blood mononuclear cells. The sample comprised peripheral blood mononuclear cells. This sequence originates from a man younger than 45 in good health. Some clones in this sample may be carry-over from other donors' samples. The chain is encoded by TRBV5-4 joined to TRBJ1-6, and possibly TRBD1, on 6 matching bases. For the CDR3, the sequence is CASSFQGQRNSPLHF. The DNA sequence is as follows: TGTGCCAGCAGCTTTCAGGGGCAGCGTAATTCACCCCTCCACTTT.